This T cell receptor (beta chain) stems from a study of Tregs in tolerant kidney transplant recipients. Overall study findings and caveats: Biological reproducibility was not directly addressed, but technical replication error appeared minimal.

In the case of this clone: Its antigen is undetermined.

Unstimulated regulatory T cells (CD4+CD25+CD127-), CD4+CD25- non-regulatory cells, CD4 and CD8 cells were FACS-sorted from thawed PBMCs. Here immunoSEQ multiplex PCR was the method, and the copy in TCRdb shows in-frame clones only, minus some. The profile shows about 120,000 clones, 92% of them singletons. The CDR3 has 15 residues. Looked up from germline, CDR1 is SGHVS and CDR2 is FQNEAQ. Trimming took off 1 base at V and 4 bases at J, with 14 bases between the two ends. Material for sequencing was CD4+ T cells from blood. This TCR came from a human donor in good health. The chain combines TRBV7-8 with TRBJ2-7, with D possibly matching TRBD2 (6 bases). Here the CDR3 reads CASSLEGLKEYEQYF. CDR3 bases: TGTGCCAGCAGCTTAGAAGGACTAAAAGAATACGAGCAGTACTTC.